These 4 T cell receptor beta chains came from one sample sequenced in a study of OX40 agonist ivuxolimab in advanced cancers. This table comes from immunoSEQ multiplex PCR, and its TCRdb copy is limited to in-frame clones, with some not included. Of about 61,000 clones listed, roughly 90% were seen once; the top ten hold around 25%. The sequenced sample was CD4+ or CD8+ T cells sorted from blood, obtained in a trial of the OX40 agonist ivuxolimab. The receptors stem from an adult with an advanced solid tumor such as melanoma, head and neck, liver or kidney cancer.

The chain is built from TRBV6-5 and TRBJ2-7, with TRBD1 matching 12 bases. From germline, CDR1 is MNHEY and CDR2 SVGAGI. V lost 10 bases and J lost 7; bases outside the gene matches: 5. The CDR3 spans 12 residues. Here the CDR3 reads CATGTGGEEQYF. CDR3 nucleotide sequence: TGTGCCACCGGGACAGGGGGCGAAGAGCAGTACTTC.

The rearrangement joins TRBV6-5 to TRBJ2-2, with 7 bases matching TRBD2. In germline, CDR1 is MNHEY, CDR2 SVGAGI. The CDR3 has 14 amino acids. V dropped 11 bases and J dropped 4; count of bases not matched to a gene: 10. The CDR3 region has the DNA TGTGCCGCATCAGCGGGGTTATTCACCGGGGAGCTGTTTTTT. Its protein product is CAASAGLFTGELFF.

The chain uses TRBV28 and TRBJ2-4; unclear D gene. Trimming removed 4 bases from V and 2 bases from J, with 9 bases in between. CDR1 is MDHEN and CDR2 is SYDVKM in the germline V gene. This CDR3 comprises 14 residues. This chain's CDR3 is CASSYGLTKNIQYF. In DNA form, the CDR3 reads TGTGCCAGCAGTTACGGCCTAACCAAAAACATTCAGTACTTC.

The chain uses TRBV4-1 and TRBJ1-1; D ambiguous. The CDR3 runs to 12 residues. V lost 0 bases, J lost 5 bases, and 4 bases lay in between. Per germline, CDR1 MGHRA and CDR2 YSYEKL. In nucleotides, the CDR3 is TGCGCCAGCAGCCAAGATACTACTGAAGCTTTCTTT. Its protein product is CASSQDTTEAFF.